The 4 T cell receptor beta chains given below trace back to one sample, sequenced in a study of OX40 agonist ivuxolimab in advanced cancers. Using immunoSEQ multiplex PCR, the repertoire was profiled, and TCRdb retains in-frame clones only, with some absent. The sample includes roughly 86,000 clones, 65% to 90% seen only once; the top ten take approximately 2%. The specimen was CD4+ or CD8+ T cells sorted from blood, collected in a trial of the OX40 agonist ivuxolimab. Receptor source: an adult with an advanced solid tumor such as melanoma, head and neck, liver or kidney cancer.

The chain employs TRBV19 and TRBJ2-1, with TRBD2 matching 10 bases. The CDR3 is 17 amino acids. V was clipped by 3 bases and J by 9 bases; unmatched bases: 14. Germline assignment: CDR1 LNHDA and CDR2 SQIVND (reference sequence). Written as DNA, the CDR3 is TGTGCCAGTAGTATCTTCTCTAGCGGGAGTAAGATAGGTGAGCAGTTCTTC. This gives the protein CASSIFSSGSKIGEQFF.

The rearrangement joins TRBV27 to TRBJ1-1, with D perhaps matching TRBD1 (5 bases). Germline assignment: CDR1 MNHEY and CDR2 SMNVEV (reference sequence). The CDR3 consists of 14 residues. The V gene lost 2 bases and the J gene lost 5 bases, with 12 bases spanning the gap. This chain's CDR3 is CASSLQARGTEAFF. The CDR3 DNA sequence: TGTGCCAGCAGTTTACAGGCCCGGGGGACTGAAGCTTTCTTT.

The chain carries TRBV14 and TRBJ2-1, with 7 bases aligning to TRBD2. Germline values: CDR1 SGHDN, CDR2 FVKESK. The V segment lost 3 bases and the J segment 7 bases; nucleotides outside the gene matches: 9. The CDR3 extends over 15 amino acids. The CDR3 reads CASSHSGRIANEQFF. The CDR3 nucleotides are TGTGCCAGCAGCCATAGCGGGCGGATAGCTAATGAGCAGTTCTTC.

This sequence joins TRBV6-6 and TRBJ2-7, with a tentative D call TRBD2 (6 bases). The CDR3 has 13 residues. The V gene lost 7 bases and the J gene lost 3 bases, with 13 bases spanning the gap. The germline gives CDR1 MNHNY, CDR2 SVGAGI (reference sequence). In DNA, the CDR3 is TGTGCCAGCAATGGCAGGGAGGTCTACGAGCAGTACTTC. Its protein is CASNGREVYEQYF.